The clone carrying this T cell receptor (beta chain) was found many times. Its antigen is not identified. The data stem from a study of T cells in Graves' hyperthyroidism and ophthalmopathy. CDR3 size: 13 residues. Trimming shortened V by 6 bases and J by 7 bases, and 15 bases separated the two germline ends. Germline assignment: CDR1 MNHNS and CDR2 SASEGT. RNA transcripts were the template for amplifying TCR beta CDR3 regions. When the TCR CDR3 underwent first-round RT-PCR, the HTBI primer set was used. TCRdb used MiXCR to reprocess the multiplex PCR reads, holding one entry per CDR3 protein. The sample contains approximately 600,000 distinct CDR3 sequences, approximately 14% of which appear only once. Study results and limitations: Most clonotypes expanded in the thyroid (above 0.001) were also present in blood.

This TCR was recovered from a woman aged 18 to 35 with Graves' ophthalmopathy. The sample was blood. V and J are TRBV6-1 and TRBJ2-5; maybe TRBD1 (5 bases). Here the CDR3 DNA reads TGTGCCAGCAGCCGGAACGTTAGGGGGACCCAGTACTTC. Protein product: CASSRNVRGTQYF.